A single sample gave rise to the 24 T cell receptor beta chains below, sequenced in a study of blood T cell repertoires in COVID-19. Assay: immunoSEQ multiplex PCR; the TCRdb copy retains only in-frame clones and omits some. Of 50,000 or so clones in the sample, under 90% are singletons; the top ten hold 2% to 3%. Sequencing input: peripheral blood. These receptors all come from a man in his fifties or sixties with acute or convalescent COVID-19.

The chain carries TRBV7-8 and TRBJ2-7; TRBD2 agrees at 10 bases. The V segment lost 5 bases and the J segment 6 bases; nucleotides outside the gene matches: 13. Germline CDR1 is SGHVS and CDR2 is FQNEAQ. CDR3 length: 16 amino acids. The CDR3 region has the DNA TGTGCCAGCAGCGGGGGCAGGCTAGCGGGAGTGGTCGAGCAGTACTTC. Amino acid sequence: CASSGGRLAGVVEQYF.

The V call is TRBV5-6, the J call TRBJ1-3; D not certain. V lost 1 base and J 0 bases, leaving 8 bases between the germline ends. Germline CDR1 SGHDT, CDR2 YYEEEE. This CDR3 has 15 amino acids. The CDR3 loop is CASSLTGPSGNTIYF. The CDR3 coding sequence is TGTGCCAGCAGCTTGACGGGTCCCTCTGGAAACACCATATATTTT. Based on the CDR3 plus reference TRBV5-6 and TRBJ1-3, the full variable domain is DAGVTQSPTHLIKTRGQQVTLRCSPKSGHDTVSWYQQALGQGPQFIFQYYEEEERQRGNFPDRFSGHQFPNYSSELNVNALLLGDSALYLCASSLTGPSGNTIYFGEGSWLTVV.

CDR3 protein: CASSLGSGLLGPDTQYF. CDR3 DNA sequence: TGTGCCAGCAGTTTAGGCTCAGGGTTGTTAGGCCCAGATACGCAGTATTTT. The chain links TRBV27 to TRBJ2-3; TRBD1 is a possible D gene (5 bases). The CDR3 length is 17 residues. CDR1 is MNHEY, CDR2 SMNVEV, per germline (reference sequence). V was clipped by 2 bases and J by 4 bases, with 19 bases between them.

V and J are TRBV7-6 and TRBJ1-3; the D gene is possibly TRBD1 (5 bases). Germline V gives CDR1 SGHVS, CDR2 FNYEAQ. There are 15 residues in the CDR3. V was pared by 5 bases and J by 0 bases, with 11 bases between. This CDR3 reads CASSPQVHSGNTIYF. The DNA for the CDR3 is TGTGCCAGCAGCCCACAGGTTCACTCTGGAAACACCATATATTTT.

This clone was seen once. The gene calls are TRBV7-2 and TRBJ2-7; 13 bases line up with TRBD2. Losses at the gene ends were 4 bases for V and 2 bases for J; bases not matched to a gene: 2. This CDR3 region has 15 residues. Germline V gene data show CDR1 as SGHTA and CDR2 as FQGNSA. This CDR3 is CASSYGTSGTYEQYF. The CDR3 DNA reads TGTGCCAGCAGCTACGGGACTAGCGGGACCTACGAGCAGTACTTC.

The chain carries TRBV4-1 and TRBJ1-2; TRBD1 matches 7 bases. J gave up 8 bases and V 4 bases, and 7 bases lay outside the gene matches. The CDR3 consists of 13 residues. Germline V lookup: CDR1 MGHRA, CDR2 YSYEKL. The CDR3: CASSPRDRDGYTF. CDR3 bases: TGCGCCAGCAGCCCCCGCGACAGGGACGGCTACACCTTC.

This clone has just one count. The chain has TRBV6-1 and TRBJ2-2; 9 bases are a match to TRBD1. V lost 0 bases to trimming and J lost 5 bases; unmatched junction nucleotides: 10. Germline V gives CDR1 MNHNS, CDR2 SASEGT. This CDR3 contains 18 residues. The CDR3 protein is CASSEALPGQGRTGELFF. The CDR3 DNA reads TGTGCCAGCAGTGAAGCCTTACCGGGACAGGGAAGAACCGGGGAGCTGTTTTTT.

This chain uses TRBV7-9 with TRBJ1-1; tentatively, D is TRBD1 (6 bases). CDR3 length: 13 amino acids. Trimming took off 0 bases at V and 6 bases at J, with 8 bases between the two ends. CDR1 is SEHNR and CDR2 is FQNEAQ in the germline V gene (reference sequence). The CDR3 is CASSLAGAPEAFF. CDR3 coding DNA: TGTGCCAGCAGCTTAGCGGGGGCCCCTGAAGCTTTCTTT.

The rearrangement links TRBV7-9 to TRBJ1-2, with TRBD1 matching over 10 bases. The CDR3 is 15 residues long. With 5 bases clipped from V and 6 bases from J, the junction kept 9 bases outside the gene matches. Per the germline V gene, CDR1 is SEHNR and CDR2 is FQNEAQ (reference sequence). CDR3 protein: CASSPDRGNLHGYTF. The DNA for the CDR3 is TGTGCCAGCAGCCCGGACAGGGGGAACCTCCATGGCTACACCTTC. Together with reference TRBV7-9 and TRBJ1-2, the CDR3 gives the full variable domain: DTGVSQNPRHKITKRGQNVTFRCDPISEHNRLYWYRQTLGQGPEFLTYFQNEAQLEKSRLLSDRFSAERPKGSFSTLEIQRTEQGDSAMYLCASSPDRGNLHGYTFGSGTRLTVV.

The V and J genes are TRBV19 and TRBJ2-2, with TRBD2 matching over 9 bases. Per the germline V gene, CDR1 is LNHDA and CDR2 is SQIVND (reference sequence). Germline trimming cut 9 bases from V and 6 bases from J; bases unmatched to any gene: 8. The CDR3 is made up of 14 amino acids. The chain's CDR3 is CASHIAGVAGELFF. The CDR3 DNA follows: TGTGCCAGCCATATAGCGGGAGTCGCCGGGGAGCTGTTTTTT.

The chain recombines TRBV7-7 with TRBJ1-2, with TRBD1 matching over 7 bases. This CDR3 contains 15 residues. The V and J ends lost 1 base and 0 bases, in that order; junction bases with no gene match: 2. Germline assignment: CDR1 SSHAT and CDR2 FNYEAQ (reference sequence). The CDR3 DNA sequence: TGTGCCAGCAGCTTAGGACAGGGACCTAACTATGGCTACACCTTC. Translated: CASSLGQGPNYGYTF.

In this sample, this clone turned up once. The rearrangement uses TRBV5-6 and TRBJ2-7, with 7 bases fitting TRBD1. This CDR3 has 13 amino acids. Germline-derived CDR1 and CDR2 are SGHDT and YYEEEE. The trim removed 3 bases at V and 2 bases at J, leaving 2 bases unmatched. The CDR3, as DNA: TGTGCCAGCAGCTGGGGACAGACCTACGAGCAGTACTTC. As protein: CASSWGQTYEQYF.

This chain links TRBV3-1 (or the pseudogene TRBV3-2) with TRBJ2-1; D not resolved. This CDR3 spans 12 amino acids. Germline loops: CDR1 LGHDT, CDR2 YNNKEL (reference sequence). Trimming took 5 bases from V and 7 from J, leaving 9 bases between them. The CDR3 region has the DNA TGTGCCAGCAGCAGGAGTGGGAATGAGCAGTTCTTC. Protein: CASSRSGNEQFF.

The V call is TRBV11-2, the J call TRBJ2-1, with D perhaps matching TRBD2 (5 bases). Germline V gene sequence: CDR1 SGHAT, CDR2 FQNNGV. The V gene lost 4 bases and the J gene lost 10 bases, with 14 bases spanning the gap. This CDR3 has 13 residues. CDR3 in amino acids: CASSSQRGFEQFF. The CDR3 DNA reads as TGTGCCAGCAGCTCGCAAAGAGGGTTCGAGCAGTTCTTC.

The V gene is TRBV2, the J gene TRBJ1-2, with 12 bases lining up with TRBD1. Germline CDR1 reads SNHLY; CDR2 reads FYNNEI. J gave up 6 bases and V 6 bases, and 8 bases lay outside the gene matches. The CDR3 totals 15 residues. The DNA of the CDR3 is TGTGCCAGCAGGATTGGGACAGGGGGCGATGATGGCTACACCTTC. Translating it yields CASRIGTGGDDGYTF.

The chain uses TRBV7-9 and TRBJ2-1; 10 bases match TRBD2. This CDR3 is built from 16 residues. After removal of 5 bases from V and 5 bases from J, the junction contained 9 bases not matched to a gene. CDR1 SEHNR and CDR2 FQNEAQ come from the germline V gene (reference sequence). CDR3 DNA: TGTGCCAGCAGCCCCTGGCCTAGCGGGAGTAACAATGAGCAGTTCTTC. Its translation: CASSPWPSGSNNEQFF.

Here the CDR3 reads CASSLSGGPYEQYF. The DNA of the CDR3 is TGTGCCAGCAGTTTATCAGGGGGTCCCTACGAGCAGTACTTC. The chain recombines TRBV27 with TRBJ2-7; weak D call: TRBD1 (6 bases). The V gene's germline CDR1 is MNHEY and CDR2 SMNVEV (reference sequence). The length of the CDR3 is 14 residues. V lost 0 bases to trimming and J lost 2 bases, with 8 bases between them.

The chain couples TRBV5-6 to TRBJ2-5; TRBD2 agrees at 8 bases. CDR3 size: 16 residues. Germline V gene data show CDR1 as SGHDT and CDR2 as YYEEEE. V lost 1 base to trimming and J lost 3 bases; unmatched junction nucleotides: 8. CDR3 sequence (DNA): TGTGCCAGCAGCTTGTACTTATCCGGGAGGGAAGAGACCCAGTACTTC. Residues: CASSLYLSGREETQYF.

CDR3 nucleotide sequence: TGTGCCAGCAGCCTGGGACAGGCAAATCAGCCCCAGCATTTT. Amino acids: CASSLGQANQPQHF. This sequence joins TRBV6-5 and TRBJ1-5, with TRBD1 matching 8 bases. The CDR3 consists of 14 residues. Losses at the gene ends were 6 bases for V and 4 bases for J; bases not matched to a gene: 5. Germline values: CDR1 MNHEY, CDR2 SVGAGI.

This clone was recorded a few times. J is TRBJ2-1 and V is TRBV4-2; TRBD1 matches at 8 bases. This CDR3 is built from 16 residues. Germline CDR1 and CDR2: LGHNA and YNFKEQ. V trimming: 0 bases; J trimming: 6 bases; junction bases outside the gene matches: 7. CDR3 coding DNA: TGTGCCAGCAGCCAAGACGCAGGGGGCGTGATCAATGAGCAGTTCTTC. This encodes CASSQDAGGVINEQFF.

The chain is built from TRBV7-8 and TRBJ1-2; 8 bases match TRBD1. The CDR3 runs 14 residues. The V and J ends lost 3 bases and 7 bases, in that order; junction bases with no gene match: 7. CDR1 is SGHVS and CDR2 is FQNEAQ in the germline V gene. The CDR3 is CASSFQGAPSGYTF. Written as DNA, the CDR3 is TGTGCCAGCAGCTTCCAGGGGGCGCCGAGTGGCTACACCTTC.

The gene calls are TRBV7-9 and TRBJ1-2; 7 bases match TRBD1. Germline CDR1 SEHNR, CDR2 FQNEAQ (reference sequence). With 3 bases clipped from V and 7 bases from J, the junction kept 8 bases outside the gene matches. The CDR3 loop spans 14 amino acids. The DNA of the CDR3 is TGTGCCAGCAGCTTCTCCGACAGGGTCTCTGGCTACACCTTC. Translating it yields CASSFSDRVSGYTF.

The CDR3 sequence is CSASRGNSPLHF. CDR3 in DNA: TGCAGTGCTAGTAGGGGGAATTCACCCCTCCACTTT. The chain links TRBV20-1 to TRBJ1-6; a possible D gene is TRBD1 (6 bases). CDR3 length equals 12 residues. Germline CDR1 and CDR2: DFQATT and SNEGSKA (reference sequence). V shed 3 bases and J shed 7 bases, with 7 bases lying between them.

This clone was seen a handful of times. This sequence joins TRBV5-1 and TRBJ2-1; 7 bases are shared with TRBD1. The length of the CDR3 is 15 residues. CDR1 and CDR2 (germline): SGHRS, YFSETQ. J was trimmed by 1 base and V by 3 bases; bases with no gene match: 4. DNA for the CDR3: TGCGCCAGCAGCTCGGGGACAGTGTCCTACAATGAGCAGTTCTTC. Translating it yields CASSSGTVSYNEQFF.